This T cell receptor beta chain came from a study of CXCR3-negative and CXCR3-positive naive CD8 T cells. Findings of the study overall: Greater hydrophobicity was found in TRB CDR3s of CXCR3-positive naive cells than of CXCR3-negative naive cells. Partially decreased CXCR3 expression was recorded after cryopreservation, and fresh PBMCs were used in most assays. Diversity proved comparably high across both naive subsets and much lower in memory CD8+ cells.

A word on this clonotype: The antigen is undetermined.

Cells that were CD45RO-CCR7+CD27+CD95- constituted naive CD8+ T cells. CDR3 length: 12 amino acids. Germline V gene lookup returns CDR1 SGHVS and CDR2 FQNEAQ. Libraries were UMI-labeled 5' RACE TRB cDNA. Each CDR3 protein gets one entry in TCRdb, which reprocessed the 5' RACE reads and gives no DNA. The data show fewer than 60,000 distinct CDR3 sequences, and the top ten clones hold approximately 1.5%. Sequenced sample: naive CXCR3- CD8+ T cells from blood. This sample's subset: CD45RO-CCR7+CD27+CD95- naive CD8+ T cells lacking CXCR3 (TNR3-). The TCR originated in a human donor in good health. Some clones in this sample may be carry-over from other donors' samples. This chain links TRBV7-8 with TRBJ2-1; the TRBD1 assignment by TCRdb is unverifiable without DNA. The chain's CDR3 is CASSLLQELLVF. Combining the CDR3 with reference TRBV7-8 and TRBJ2-1 gives the whole variable domain GAGVSQSPRYKVAKRGQDVALRCDPISGHVSLFWYQQALGQGPEFLTYFQNEAQLDKSGLPSDRFFAERPEGSVSTLKIQRTQQEDSAVYLCASSLLQELLVFGPGTRLTVL.